One sample yielded the 18 T cell receptor beta chains listed below, sequenced in a study of cytomegalovirus exposure and HLA in healthy donors. PCR involved 60 Vbeta and 13 Jbeta primers. The table came from immunoSEQ multiplex PCR; TCRdb's copy has only in-frame clones and leaves some out. Among 110,000 to 150,000 clones listed, 82% were seen once. The sequenced sample was PBMCs. The receptors stem from a woman aged 40 to 55 in good health and CMV-seronegative.

The J gene is TRBJ2-3, the V gene TRBV5-4; 12 positions agree with TRBD2. Looked up from germline, CDR1 is SGHNT and CDR2 is YYREEE (reference sequence). The CDR3 totals 16 residues. Unmatched junction bases numbered 8, after V lost 4 bases and J lost 5 bases. CDR3 sequence (DNA): TGTGCCAGCAGCCGGAGACTAGCGGGAGAGCTAGATACGCAGTATTTT. Translating it yields CASSRRLAGELDTQYF.

This clone has just a few counts. The chain uses TRBV18 and TRBJ2-1, with D tentatively TRBD2 (6 bases). Germline CDR1 KGHSH, CDR2 LQKENI. The ends were cut back, 1 base at V and 2 bases at J, with 12 bases in the middle. The CDR3 totals 16 residues. CDR3 nucleotides: TGTGCCAGCTCACCACGGTCGGCGGGAACCTACAATGAGCAGTTCTTC. This encodes CASSPRSAGTYNEQFF.

The chain recombines TRBV25-1 with TRBJ1-4, with 8 bases fitting TRBD1. The CDR3 covers 15 residues. Losses at the gene ends were 3 bases for V and 7 bases for J; bases not matched to a gene: 7. CDR1 MGHDK and CDR2 SYGVNS come from the germline V gene. CDR3 nucleotide sequence: TGTGCCAGCAGTGACCCTAGGACAGGGACTGAAAAACTGTTTTTT. Protein product: CASSDPRTGTEKLFF.

V usage is TRBV6-1 and J usage is TRBJ2-3, with 12 positions matching TRBD2. The trim removed 7 bases at V and 5 bases at J, leaving 7 bases unmatched. The CDR3 covers 15 residues. Germline V gene sequence: CDR1 MNHNS, CDR2 SASEGT. The CDR3 loop reads CASKRSSGRGDTQYF. In DNA form, the CDR3 reads TGTGCCAGCAAAAGGTCTAGCGGGAGGGGAGATACGCAGTATTTT.

Here the CDR3 reads CASSLDRSTDTQYF. CDR3 DNA: TGTGCCAGCAGCCTGGACAGAAGCACAGATACGCAGTATTTT. This sequence joins TRBV7-9 and TRBJ2-3; TRBD1 is a possible D gene (6 bases). The CDR3 has 14 residues. Germline V gene lookup returns CDR1 SEHNR and CDR2 FQNEAQ (reference sequence). Trimming removed 5 bases from V and 0 bases from J, with 9 bases in between.

The chain combines TRBV4-1 with TRBJ1-4; TRBD1 agrees at 9 bases. V dropped 0 bases and J dropped 7; count of bases not matched to a gene: 6. The germline gives CDR1 MGHRA, CDR2 YSYEKL. The CDR3 runs 16 residues. CDR3 coding DNA: TGCGCCAGCAGCCAAGAGCCCGGGACAGGGCCTGAAAAACTGTTTTTT. Its translation: CASSQEPGTGPEKLFF.

The V call is TRBV7-2, the J call TRBJ2-7, with 7 positions matching TRBD1. V was clipped by 8 bases and J by 4 bases; unmatched bases: 11. The length of the CDR3 is 14 residues. Germline V lookup: CDR1 SGHTA, CDR2 FQGNSA. CDR3 nucleotides: TGTGCCAGCGGCGTTCTACAGGGGCCATACGAGCAGTACTTC. Its translation is CASGVLQGPYEQYF.

V usage is TRBV6-1 and J usage is TRBJ2-7; no firm D call. The length of the CDR3 is 15 residues. Deletions cut 6 bases from V and 3 bases from J, with 18 bases between. Germline V gene lookup returns CDR1 MNHNS and CDR2 SASEGT. This CDR3 reads CASSLHVIRGYEQYF. For the CDR3, the DNA is TGTGCCAGCAGCCTCCACGTCATAAGAGGCTACGAGCAGTACTTC.

The genes are TRBV19 and TRBJ2-7; TRBD1 might be the D (5 bases). Germline-derived CDR1 and CDR2 are LNHDA and SQIVND (reference sequence). Trimming left V 0 bases short and J 0 bases short, with 15 bases between. The CDR3 totals 17 residues. The CDR3 nucleotides are TGTGCCAGTAGTATAGATTACCAGGGAATTTTCTCCTACGAGCAGTACTTC. Amino acid sequence: CASSIDYQGIFSYEQYF.

This clone was detected a few times. The J gene is TRBJ1-1, the V gene TRBV14; 7 nucleotides align to TRBD1. Trimming at V came to 4 bases and at J to 2 bases, leaving 7 bases not matched to a gene. The CDR3 consists of 15 residues. Germline values: CDR1 SGHDN, CDR2 FVKESK. The chain's CDR3 is CASSLTGTANTEAFF. DNA for the CDR3: TGTGCCAGCAGCCTCACCGGGACAGCAAACACTGAAGCTTTCTTT.

This sequence joins TRBV5-1 and TRBJ2-1, with D uncertain. The V end was cut by 3 bases, the J end by 5 bases, with 18 bases between. This CDR3 spans 16 amino acids. CDR1 SGHRS and CDR2 YFSETQ come from the germline V gene. The CDR3 here is CASSWLGVSGDNEQFF. CDR3 sequence (DNA): TGCGCCAGCAGCTGGCTGGGTGTGAGTGGAGACAATGAGCAGTTCTTC.

The genes are TRBV19 and TRBJ2-5; tentatively, D is TRBD2 (6 bases). V was trimmed by 5 bases and J by 5 bases, leaving 15 bases between them. The germline CDR1 and CDR2 sequences are LNHDA and SQIVND (reference sequence). This CDR3 comprises 14 residues. The CDR3 DNA reads TGTGCCAGTAGTCTCACACCCGGAGGGGAGACCCAGTACTTC. Protein: CASSLTPGGETQYF.

The chain uses TRBV5-8 and TRBJ2-7; no reliable D call. Germline V lookup: CDR1 SGHTS, CDR2 YDEGEE. Trimming stripped 0 bases from V and 7 bases from J, with 5 bases between. The CDR3 is made up of 11 amino acids. The DNA of the CDR3 is TGTGCCAGCAGCTTGGCGGTAGAGCAGTACTTC. This translates into CASSLAVEQYF.

This clone was observed once. This chain connects TRBV5-4 to TRBJ2-1; TRBD2 agrees at 11 bases. The CDR3 sequence is 15 residues long. Germline loops: CDR1 SGHNT, CDR2 YYREEE (reference sequence). V shed 4 bases and J 3 bases; nucleotides not matched to a gene: 3. CDR3 DNA: TGTGCCAGCAGCATTACTAGCGGGAGCTACAATGAGCAGTTCTTC. Translated: CASSITSGSYNEQFF. Using reference TRBV5-4 and TRBJ2-1 for the parts outside the CDR3, the full variable domain is ETGVTQSPTHLIKTRGQQVTLRCSSQSGHNTVSWYQQALGQGPQFIFQYYREEENGRGNFPPRFSGLQFPNYSSELNVNALELDDSALYLCASSITSGSYNEQFFGPGTRLTVL.

The genes are TRBV5-4 and TRBJ2-7; no reliable D call. The CDR3 runs to 12 residues. V was clipped by 0 bases and J by 5 bases, with 6 bases between them. Germline V gene sequence: CDR1 SGHNT, CDR2 YYREEE (reference sequence). CDR3 in DNA: TGTGCCAGCAGCTTGGCTAGTCACGAGCAGTACTTC. Translation: CASSLASHEQYF. Based on the CDR3 plus reference TRBV5-4 and TRBJ2-7, the full variable domain is ETGVTQSPTHLIKTRGQQVTLRCSSQSGHNTVSWYQQALGQGPQFIFQYYREEENGRGNFPPRFSGLQFPNYSSELNVNALELDDSALYLCASSLASHEQYFGPGTRLTVT.

The chain joins TRBV10-3 to TRBJ2-7; 13 nucleotides agree with TRBD2. This CDR3 spans 13 amino acids. Germline-derived CDR1 and CDR2 are ENHRY and SYGVKD. With V trimmed by 9 bases and J by 4 bases, 3 bases remained unmatched. The CDR3 loop reads CAMGLAGSYEQYF. The CDR3 nucleotides are TGTGCCATGGGACTAGCGGGAAGTTACGAGCAGTACTTC.

CDR3 in amino acids: CASSLRRGFGANVLTF. The CDR3 DNA reads TGTGCCAGCAGCTTAAGGAGGGGCTTTGGGGCCAACGTCCTGACTTTC. The V and J genes are TRBV7-8 and TRBJ2-6; a weak D match, TRBD2 (6 bases). Trimming pared 2 bases from V and 3 bases from J, leaving 11 bases between. Germline assignment: CDR1 SGHVS and CDR2 FQNEAQ. This CDR3 has 16 amino acids.

This chain uses TRBV28 with TRBJ1-1; possible D gene TRBD1, 5 bases. V lost 5 bases and J lost 6, with 16 bases in between. Germline lookup yields CDR1 MDHEN and CDR2 SYDVKM. The CDR3 runs 14 residues. The CDR3 DNA reads TGTGCCAGCAGTAAAGGGGTACGTGGGGCTGAAGCTTTCTTT. Its translation: CASSKGVRGAEAFF.